The 20 T cell receptor beta chains below come from one sample, sequenced in a study of monozygotic twins with inflammatory bowel disease. TCRdb reworked the 5' RACE reads into one entry per CDR3 protein, no DNA. Here the sample table reports 300,000 to 350,000 distinct CDR3 sequences. Sequencing input: blood. All receptors derive from a human donor with ulcerative colitis or Crohn's disease, or a healthy co-twin of an affected twin (not recorded which).

The chain joins TRBV4-3 to TRBJ2-1. The CDR3 consists of 17 residues. CDR1 and CDR2 (germline): LGHNA, YSLEER. This CDR3 reads CASSLSAQDSSYNEQFF.

The V gene is TRBV25-1, the J gene TRBJ1-4. Germline assignment: CDR1 MGHDK and CDR2 SYGVNS. The CDR3 totals 13 residues. The chain's CDR3 is CASSESSDEKLFF.

The gene calls are TRBV4-1 and TRBJ1-5. Per the germline V gene, CDR1 is MGHRA and CDR2 is YSYEKL. The CDR3 runs 15 residues. The CDR3 here is CASSVDSYSNQPQHF.

The chain couples TRBV10-3 to TRBJ2-5; TCRdb returns TRBD1, unconfirmable since there is no DNA. From germline, CDR1 is ENHRY and CDR2 SYGVKD. The CDR3 runs to 17 residues. The CDR3 sequence: CAISDQPTGQHQETQYF.

This chain links TRBV7-9 with TRBJ1-1; absent DNA, TCRdb's TRBD1 call cannot be checked. Per the germline V gene, CDR1 is SEHNR and CDR2 is FQNEAQ (reference sequence). CDR3 length equals 13 residues. The CDR3: CASSPTADTEAFF.

The chain couples TRBV20-1 to TRBJ2-7; TCRdb proposes TRBD1, but this gene call is untestable without DNA. This CDR3 region has 13 residues. Germline loops: CDR1 DFQATT, CDR2 SNEGSKA (reference sequence). CDR3 amino acids: CSASVTGRYEQYF.

This rearrangement joins TRBV5-1 to TRBJ2-7; TCRdb indicates TRBD2, and absent DNA this call remains unverified. Germline loops: CDR1 SGHRS, CDR2 YFSETQ. CDR3 length: 18 amino acids. The CDR3 here is CASSLDVTLAGSSYEQYF.

CDR3 protein: CASSDRLAGGLNTQYF. This chain joins TRBV25-1 and TRBJ2-3; the TCRdb D gene call, TRBD2, has no DNA to confirm it. The CDR3 spans 16 residues. Germline V gene data show CDR1 as MGHDK and CDR2 as SYGVNS. The whole variable domain, filled in from reference TRBV25-1 and TRBJ2-3, reads EADIYQTPRYLVIGTGKKITLECSQTMGHDKMYWYQQDPGMELHLIHYSYGVNSTEKGDLSSESTVSRIRTEHFPLTLESARPSHTSQYLCASSDRLAGGLNTQYFGPGTRLTVL.

J is TRBJ2-3 and V is TRBV5-5; TCRdb returns TRBD1, unconfirmable since there is no DNA. The CDR3 loop spans 14 amino acids. CDR1 and CDR2 from the germline V gene are SGHKS and YYEKEE (reference sequence). The CDR3 sequence: CASWRQGGTDTQYF.

The CDR3 loop is CSARLPGGGGYNEQFF. The chain has TRBV20-1 and TRBJ2-1; the TRBD2 assignment by TCRdb is unverifiable without DNA. This CDR3 has 16 amino acids. Germline V CDR1 and CDR2: DFQATT, SNEGSKA (reference sequence).

This sequence joins TRBV5-4 and TRBJ2-5. Per the germline V gene, CDR1 is SGHNT and CDR2 is YYREEE (reference sequence). The CDR3 has 14 residues. The CDR3 here is CASSLGTALETQYF. The variable domain in full, completed from reference TRBV5-4 and TRBJ2-5, reads ETGVTQSPTHLIKTRGQQVTLRCSSQSGHNTVSWYQQALGQGPQFIFQYYREEENGRGNFPPRFSGLQFPNYSSELNVNALELDDSALYLCASSLGTALETQYFGPGTRLLVL.

The J gene is TRBJ2-1, the V gene TRBV19; TCRdb proposes TRBD1, but this gene call is untestable without DNA. The CDR3 runs to 13 residues. Per the germline V gene, CDR1 is LNHDA and CDR2 is SQIVND (reference sequence). The CDR3 reads CASSKRGGGGQFF.

CDR3 protein: CASSLEALGPSTDTQYF. V is TRBV11-2 and J is TRBJ2-3; with no DNA, the TCRdb D assignment of TRBD2 cannot be verified. The CDR3 contains 17 residues. CDR1 and CDR2 (germline): SGHAT, FQNNGV.

The rearrangement joins TRBV4-1 to TRBJ2-7; TCRdb gives TRBD2 as the D gene, but with no DNA this cannot be confirmed. Germline V gene lookup returns CDR1 MGHRA and CDR2 YSYEKL. The CDR3 loop spans 21 amino acids. The CDR3 sequence: CASSQDQQVSLAGGISYEQYF.

This chain joins TRBV6-5 and TRBJ1-2; TCRdb's D call of TRBD1 is untestable without DNA. CDR1 is MNHEY and CDR2 is SVGAGI in the germline V gene. CDR3 length: 13 amino acids. The CDR3 loop reads CASRSPGQGSYTF.

The CDR3 spells CASSIRKLARDTQYF. The chain recombines TRBV19 with TRBJ2-3. The CDR3 consists of 15 residues. Germline loops: CDR1 LNHDA, CDR2 SQIVND (reference sequence).

The CDR3 region is CASSLLNTPSGFTF. The chain uses TRBV7-2 and TRBJ1-2. Germline V gives CDR1 SGHTA, CDR2 FQGNSA. The CDR3 consists of 14 residues.

The rearrangement links TRBV27 to TRBJ2-5; TCRdb gives TRBD1 as the D gene, but with no DNA this cannot be confirmed. The CDR3 sequence is 13 residues long. Germline CDR1 and CDR2: MNHEY and SMNVEV (reference sequence). Here the CDR3 reads CASREQGRETQYF.

The CDR3 spells CAISQRTGLGETQYF. The chain is built from TRBV10-3 and TRBJ2-5; the TRBD1 assignment by TCRdb is unverifiable without DNA. The CDR3 runs to 15 residues. In germline, CDR1 is ENHRY, CDR2 SYGVKD.

The gene calls are TRBV28 and TRBJ1-5; no DNA is available, so the TRBD1 call from TCRdb remains unchecked. Germline V CDR1 and CDR2: MDHEN, SYDVKM. The CDR3 loop spans 15 amino acids. The CDR3 sequence is CASSLTRDRAKAQHF.